This T cell receptor (beta chain) appears in the sequencing data of a study of shared clonotypes between healthy human individuals. Study as a whole: In total, the donors were a couple of women and a few men aged 18 to 49.

Study-level results: Clonotypes shared by all four donors outscored non-shared clonotypes in generation probability.

Profiling relied on immunoSEQ multiplex PCR, and the TCRdb table lists in-frame clones only, not all of them. The sample holds some 2.4 million clones, approximately 93% seen once. CDR3 length equals 13 residues. V lost 4 bases, J lost 0 bases, and 6 bases lay in between. Germline V gene data show CDR1 as MGHRA and CDR2 as YSYEKL. A word on this clone: The antigen remains undetermined.

Caucasian adults living in Nashville, Tennessee, provided all samples. The TCR was taken from a man aged 18 to 35 in good health. Some clones in this sample may be carry-over from other donors' samples. This chain joins TRBV4-1 and TRBJ1-2; D is perhaps TRBD1 (5 bases). Sample: naive CD4+ T cells from PBMCs. Subset given: CD45RA+ positively selected. The CDR3 nucleotides read TGCGCCAGCAGCCCCAGGGCTAACTATGGCTACACCTTC. Amino acid sequence: CASSPRANYGYTF.